A selection of T cell receptor beta chains follows, all from one sample in a study. TCRdb reprocessed the 5' RACE reads via MiXCR and lists one record per CDR3 protein. The sample holds tens of thousands of distinct CDR3 sequences, about 28% seen once. The sample was tumor-infiltrating memory CD4+ T cells sorted from the breast tumor. These receptors were collected from a female donor with breast cancer. Both conserved end residues are part of each CDR3. The D gene is left open where the match is weak. For some rows the clone size is stated as once, few or many, or as a class when expanded; others skip it.

.	TRBJ2-1	once	TRBV12-3/TRBV12-4	TGTGCCAGCAGCCCCTTAGTTCCGTCGATTGGGTACAATGAGCAGTTCTTC	CASSPLVPSIGYNEQFF
.	TRBJ2-3	.	TRBV4-3	TGCGCCAGCAGCCAAGAAGTAGGAGGGCGAAATACGCAGTATTTT	CASSQEVGGRNTQYF
.	TRBJ2-4	.	TRBV20-1	TGCAGTGCTAGAGAGAAGCTGTCCAAAAACATTCAGTACTTC	CSAREKLSKNIQYF
TRBD1	TRBJ2-3	.	TRBV6-5	TGTGCCAGCAGTTCCCAAAGGACAGGGGGCAGAGATACGCAGTATTTT	CASSSQRTGGRDTQYF
.	TRBJ2-2	.	TRBV29-1	TGCAGCGTCCACGAGGGCGATCCCGCGAACACCGGGGAGCTGTTTTTT	CSVHEGDPANTGELFF
TRBD2	TRBJ2-3	medium-sized	TRBV5-1	TGCGCCAGCAGCCGCGACCCTAGGACGGGACTAGCGGGAGTTCGGGCAGATACGCAGTATTTT	CASSRDPRTGLAGVRADTQYF
TRBD1	TRBJ1-5	.	TRBV20-1	TGCAGTGCTCTTCCCAGGGGGGGTGGATTTCAGCCCCAGCATTTT	CSALPRGGGFQPQHF
.	TRBJ1-3	.	TRBV7-3	TGTGCCAGCAGCCCGGGACCCCTATCCTCTGGAAACACCATATATTTT	CASSPGPLSSGNTIYF
TRBD2	TRBJ2-5	few	TRBV5-1	TGCGCCAGCAGCTTCACTAGCGGGAGGGCCCTAGAGACCCAGTACTTC	CASSFTSGRALETQYF
TRBD1	TRBJ1-1	.	TRBV5-1	TGCGCCAGCAGCTTACTAACCGACAGGGGGACTGAAGCTTTCTTT	CASSLLTDRGTEAFF
.	TRBJ2-1	.	TRBV7-2	TGTGCCAGCAGCCTGGACGGGTACAATGAGCAGTTCTTC	CASSLDGYNEQFF
.	TRBJ2-7	many	TRBV6-2/TRBV6-3	TGTGCCATCGGGGGGACAGTGATCTACGAGCAGTACTTC	CAIGGTVIYEQYF
TRBD1	TRBJ1-1	few	TRBV24-1	TGTGCCACCAGCAGGACAGGGATGAACACTGAAGCTTTCTTT	CATSRTGMNTEAFF
TRBD1	TRBJ2-5	.	TRBV6-1	TGTGCCAGCAAGGAACAGGGGGAAGTCGGAGTGAGAGAGACCCAGTACTTC	CASKEQGEVGVRETQYF
.	TRBJ2-3	few	TRBV5-1	TGCGCCAGCAGCTTTTCGGATGCAAGCACAGATACGCAGTATTTT	CASSFSDASTDTQYF
.	TRBJ2-3	.	TRBV5-1	TGCGCCAGCAGCTTTTCCGCCGATCATACGCAGTATTTT	CASSFSADHTQYF
.	TRBJ2-3	few	TRBV28	TGTGCCAGCGAGGGGAGGAGCCGTAGCACAGATACGCAGTATTTT	CASEGRSRSTDTQYF
.	TRBJ1-1	.	TRBV7-8	TGTGCCAGCAGCCAAAACCAGGGGAACACTGAAGCTTTCTTT	CASSQNQGNTEAFF
TRBD1	TRBJ1-1	.	TRBV7-8	TGTGCCAGCGGAAGGGGGCGAGGGAACACTGAAGCTTTCTTT	CASGRGRGNTEAFF
.	TRBJ2-7	once	TRBV29-1	TGCAGCGCTAGGGGCGTGCTCTACGAGCGGCAGTACTTC	CSARGVLYERQYF
TRBD2	TRBJ2-1	.	TRBV5-5	TGTGCCAGCAGCTTCGGCGGGACTAGCGGGAGGGTTCAGCAGTTCTTC	CASSFGGTSGRVQQFF
TRBD1	TRBJ2-7	few	TRBV5-1	TGCGCCAGCAGCTTGGGGACAGGGGGCTACGAGCAGTACTTC	CASSLGTGGYEQYF
.	TRBJ2-3	.	TRBV12-3/TRBV12-4	TGTGCCAGCAGTTTGGGGATAGATACGCAGTATTTT	CASSLGIDTQYF
.	TRBJ2-3	few	TRBV27	TGTGCCAGCAGTTTATTGGGGGGTTGGACGGATACGCAGTATTTT	CASSLLGGWTDTQYF
.	TRBJ2-5	.	TRBV7-9	TGTGCCAGCAGGCGGGGAGTTCGAGAAGAGACCCAGTACTTC	CASRRGVREETQYF
.	TRBJ1-2	few	TRBV6-6	TGTGCCAGCTCCACAGGGCTGGGCTATGGCTACACCTTC	CASSTGLGYGYTF
TRBD1	TRBJ2-1	.	TRBV3-1	TGTGCCAGCAGCCCAGGGGGCATCTACAATGAGCAGTTCTTC	CASSPGGIYNEQFF
.	TRBJ1-1	few	TRBV29-1	TGCAGCGTTCAGGGTCAGATCGACACTGAAGCTTTCTTT	CSVQGQIDTEAFF
.	TRBJ2-3	.	TRBV18	TGTGCCAGCTCACCCCCGCCCAGCACAGATACGCAGTATTTT	CASSPPPSTDTQYF
.	TRBJ2-5	many	TRBV29-1	TGCAGCGTTGTTTATGGCGAGACCCAGTACTTC	CSVVYGETQYF
TRBD1	TRBJ2-3	few	TRBV12-3/TRBV12-4	TGTGCCAGCAGTCAGCAGGGGGCGGCAGATACGCAGTATTTT	CASSQQGAADTQYF
.	TRBJ2-3	many	TRBV5-1	TGCGCCAGCAGCTTGGCGGGAAGCACAGATACGCAGTATTTT	CASSLAGSTDTQYF
.	TRBJ1-5	.	TRBV6-6	TGTGCCAGCAGTTACTCGAGAGTGGAGGCCCAGCATTTT	CASSYSRVEAQHF
.	TRBJ2-1	few	TRBV12-3/TRBV12-4	TGTGCCAGCAGCCGGGGGTCCGGTTCATACAATGAGCAGTTCTTC	CASSRGSGSYNEQFF
TRBD2	TRBJ2-7	.	TRBV7-9	TGTGCCAGCGCCCCGGGCGGGAGGTCCTACGAGCAGTACTTC	CASAPGGRSYEQYF
.	TRBJ1-1	many	TRBV5-1	TGCGCCAGCAAACGACAGGCGATAGCTCCCATCGCAGCCGAAGCTTTCTTT	CASKRQAIAPIAAEAFF
.	TRBJ1-2	few	TRBV28	TGTGCCAGCAGCGAAAATGCGGGGGTTAACTATGGCTACACCTTC	CASSENAGVNYGYTF
.	TRBJ1-1	.	TRBV20-1	TGCAGTGCTAGAGATGCCCAAGGCAACACTGAAGCTTTCTTT	CSARDAQGNTEAFF
.	TRBJ2-4	.	TRBV20-1	TGCAGTGCTAGCTTGTCACTCCGGACCGGGCCCAAAAACATTCAGTACTTC	CSASLSLRTGPKNIQYF
.	TRBJ2-3	.	TRBV20-1	TGCAGTGCTAGTTTTGGCGGGGGCTCAGATACGCAGTATTTT	CSASFGGGSDTQYF
.	TRBJ2-1	few	TRBV5-1	TGCGCCAGCAGGTCGGCGGGCTCCTACAATGAGCAGTTCTTC	CASRSAGSYNEQFF
TRBD1	TRBJ2-7	few	TRBV9	TGTGCCAGCAAGAGGGGGCCGGAGGAGAACGAGCAGTACTTC	CASKRGPEENEQYF
.	TRBJ1-5	.	TRBV4-3	TGCGCCAGCAGCCAAGATCGGCTGGCGGGTCAGCCCCAGCATTTT	CASSQDRLAGQPQHF
.	TRBJ2-3	medium-sized	TRBV7-6	TGTGCCAGCAGCTTAGAGGGTCATACGCAGTATTTT	CASSLEGHTQYF
.	TRBJ1-1	.	TRBV6-2/TRBV6-3	TGTGCCAGCAGTTATGGACAGAACACTGAAGCTTTCTTT	CASSYGQNTEAFF
TRBD2	TRBJ2-1	.	TRBV3-1	TGTGCCAGCAGCCAAGTGACTAGCCAACTGCACAATGAGCAGTTCTTC	CASSQVTSQLHNEQFF
TRBD1	TRBJ2-5	few	TRBV7-9	TGTGCCAGCAGCCCCAGGACAGGGGGGGAGACCCAGTACTTC	CASSPRTGGETQYF
.	TRBJ2-3	.	TRBV9	TGTGCCAGCAGCGTGTCCGATTGGGCTACGCAGTATTTT	CASSVSDWATQYF
.	TRBJ1-4	.	TRBV5-1	TGCGCCAGCAGCTTGGACGGACTTAATGAAAAACTGTTTTTT	CASSLDGLNEKLFF
TRBD2	TRBJ2-3	medium-sized	TRBV5-1	TGCGCCAGCAGCTCTCGACTAGCGACCTCAGATACGCAGTATTTT	CASSSRLATSDTQYF
TRBD2	TRBJ2-7	many	TRBV20-1	TGCAGTGCCCAGCCCGTGGCGGGGGATAGCTCCTACGAGCAGTACTTC	CSAQPVAGDSSYEQYF